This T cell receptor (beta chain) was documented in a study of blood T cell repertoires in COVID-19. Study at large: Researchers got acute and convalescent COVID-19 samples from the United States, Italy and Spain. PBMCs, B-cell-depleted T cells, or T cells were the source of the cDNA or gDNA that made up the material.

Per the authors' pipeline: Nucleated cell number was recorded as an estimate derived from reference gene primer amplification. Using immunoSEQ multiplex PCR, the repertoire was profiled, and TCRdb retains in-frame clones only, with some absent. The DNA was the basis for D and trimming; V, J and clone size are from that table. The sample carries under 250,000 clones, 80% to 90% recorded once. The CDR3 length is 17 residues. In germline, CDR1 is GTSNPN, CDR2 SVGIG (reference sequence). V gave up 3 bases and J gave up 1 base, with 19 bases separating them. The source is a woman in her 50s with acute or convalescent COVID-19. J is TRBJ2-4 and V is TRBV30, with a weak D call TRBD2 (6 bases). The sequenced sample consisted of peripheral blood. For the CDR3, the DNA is TGTGCCTGGAGAGACCCCGGATGGGACTCTGCCAAAAACATTCAGTACTTC. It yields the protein CAWRDPGWDSAKNIQYF. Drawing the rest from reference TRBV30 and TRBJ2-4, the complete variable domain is SQTIHQWPATLVQPVGSPLSLECTVEGTSNPNLYWYRQAAGRGLQLLFYSVGIGQISSEVPQNLSASRPQDRQFILSSKKLLLSDSGFYLCAWRDPGWDSAKNIQYFGAGTRLSVL.